The 25 T cell receptor beta chains in this list originate from one sample, sequenced in a study of T cell responses to AZD1222 COVID-19 vaccine. Profiling relied on immunoSEQ multiplex PCR, and the TCRdb table lists in-frame clones only, not all of them. The top ten clones hold roughly 6.2% of a sample with approximately 110,000 clones, approximately 86% of them seen once. Sequenced here: peripheral blood, sampled on day 0 of AZD1222 vaccination. These receptors were obtained from an adult in good health.

The chain combines TRBV7-2 with TRBJ2-1; 8 bases are a match to TRBD2. The trim removed 1 base at V and 6 bases at J, leaving 14 bases unmatched. Germline CDR1 SGHTA, CDR2 FQGNSA. The CDR3 loop spans 18 amino acids. The CDR3 here is CASSLDRSGTRPRNEQFF. DNA for the CDR3: TGTGCCAGCAGCTTAGATCGTTCCGGGACTAGGCCGCGCAATGAGCAGTTCTTC.

The rearrangement links TRBV6-5 to TRBJ1-1; 9 bases line up with TRBD1. This CDR3 is 14 amino acids long. Germline loops: CDR1 MNHEY, CDR2 SVGAGI. Losses at the gene ends were 6 bases for V and 1 base for J; bases not matched to a gene: 3. CDR3 amino acids: CASREDRGNTEAFF. CDR3 DNA: TGTGCCAGCAGGGAGGACAGGGGGAACACTGAAGCTTTCTTT.

The V and J genes are TRBV24-1 and TRBJ2-2; D remains unclear. The ends were cut back, 2 bases at V and 5 bases at J, with 8 bases in the middle. Germline V CDR1 and CDR2: KGHDR, SFDVKD. The CDR3 is 14 residues long. The CDR3 coding sequence is TGTGCCACCAGTGATTACATAGAAACCGGGGAGCTGTTTTTT. This translates into CATSDYIETGELFF.

The chain carries TRBV4-3 and TRBJ2-1; 8 nucleotides agree with TRBD1. V lost 1 base and J lost 8; bases outside the gene matches: 7. From germline, CDR1 is LGHNA and CDR2 YSLEER. The CDR3 consists of 15 residues. CDR3 DNA: TGCGCCAGCAGCCAAGGAACAGGGGGTTTGGATGAGCAGTTCTTC. This encodes CASSQGTGGLDEQFF.

V usage is TRBV5-1 and J usage is TRBJ1-1, with TRBD1 as a possible D gene (6 bases). Germline CDR1 is SGHRS and CDR2 is YFSETQ. The CDR3 extends over 10 amino acids. V lost 7 bases and J lost 11, with 12 bases in between. The CDR3 DNA reads as TGCGCCAGCGGGGGGACAATTGCTTTCTTT. Translation: CASGGTIAFF.

The chain is built from TRBV7-2 and TRBJ2-7, with 11 bases aligning to TRBD1. CDR3 length: 15 residues. Germline V gene data show CDR1 as SGHTA and CDR2 as FQGNSA. The trim removed 1 base at V and 4 bases at J, leaving 3 bases unmatched. The CDR3 is CASSLGGTGGYEQYF. The CDR3 bases are TGTGCCAGCAGCTTAGGGGGGACAGGGGGATACGAGCAGTACTTC. Using reference TRBV7-2 and TRBJ2-7 for the parts outside the CDR3, the full variable domain is GAGVSQSPSNKVTEKGKDVELRCDPISGHTALYWYRQSLGQGLEFLIYFQGNSAPDKSGLPSDRFSAERTGGSVSTLTIQRTQQEDSAVYLCASSLGGTGGYEQYFGPGTRLTVT.

This clone was detected only a few times. The chain carries TRBV27 and TRBJ2-3; 7 bases line up with TRBD1. The CDR3 is made up of 16 amino acids. Germline-derived CDR1 and CDR2 are MNHEY and SMNVEV (reference sequence). V shed 5 bases, J shed 1 base, and the junction held 9 bases outside the gene matches. The DNA of the CDR3 is TGTGCCAGCAGTGAGTACAGGGGCAGGGGCACAGATACGCAGTATTTT. This sequence encodes CASSEYRGRGTDTQYF.

This chain joins TRBV5-1 and TRBJ2-1, with 8 bases lining up with TRBD1. CDR3 length equals 14 residues. V lost 7 bases, J lost 1 base, and 4 bases stayed unmatched. Germline V gene lookup returns CDR1 SGHRS and CDR2 YFSETQ. The CDR3 coding sequence is TGCGCCAGCTACGGACAGGGATCCTACAATGAGCAGTTCTTC. Protein sequence: CASYGQGSYNEQFF.

The chain combines TRBV6-2 or TRBV6-3 with TRBJ1-1; a weak D match, TRBD1 (5 bases). Trimming took off 3 bases at V and 2 bases at J, with 10 bases between the two ends. The CDR3 extends over 14 amino acids. Germline CDR1 MNHEY, CDR2 SVGEGT. The CDR3 region is CASSYAGVNTEAFF. The DNA of the CDR3 is TGTGCCAGCAGTTATGCGGGGGTTAACACTGAAGCTTTCTTT.

The chain recombines TRBV11-3 with TRBJ2-2, with 11 bases matching TRBD1. The junction had 7 bases not matched to a gene; V was cut back by 4 bases and J by 6 bases. From germline, CDR1 is SGHNT and CDR2 YENEEA. The length of the CDR3 is 16 residues. In DNA form, the CDR3 reads TGTGCCAGCAGCTCTGCCGGGACAGGGGGTGCCGGGGAGCTGTTTTTT. Encoded protein: CASSSAGTGGAGELFF.

V is TRBV4-1 and J is TRBJ2-6; a weak D match, TRBD1 (5 bases). Trimming removed 1 base at V and 4 bases at J, with 11 bases between. CDR3 size: 16 residues. Germline V gene sequence: CDR1 MGHRA, CDR2 YSYEKL. The CDR3 region is CASSQGGAAGANVLTF. The CDR3 DNA reads TGCGCCAGCAGCCAAGGTGGGGCGGCCGGGGCCAACGTCCTGACTTTC.

The chain joins TRBV20-1 to TRBJ2-3, with D unclear. Germline V gives CDR1 DFQATT, CDR2 SNEGSKA (reference sequence). The CDR3 loop spans 11 amino acids. Trimming shortened V by 3 bases and J by 6 bases, and 7 bases separated the two germline ends. The CDR3 loop reads CSASSRDTQYF. CDR3 in DNA: TGCAGTGCTAGCAGCAGGGATACGCAGTATTTT.

The chain combines TRBV5-1 with TRBJ1-2, with TRBD1 matching over 8 bases. The CDR3 spans 14 residues. The ends lost 1 base at V and 4 bases at J; junction bases unmatched: 3. Germline V CDR1 and CDR2: SGHRS, YFSETQ. CDR3 loop: CASSLTGTGYGYTF. The CDR3 bases are TGCGCCAGCAGCTTGACCGGGACAGGCTATGGCTACACCTTC.

Of note for this clone: At one end the junction does not follow the germline gene, possibly because of a read error. This rearrangement joins TRBV5-1 to TRBJ2-1, with TRBD2 identical over 10 bases. The CDR3 covers 15 residues. Germline V gene lookup returns CDR1 SGHRS and CDR2 YFSETQ. The CDR3 DNA is TGCGCCAGCAGTTCCGGTTTAGCGGGGGGTGATGAGAAGTTCTTC. Translated: CASSSGLAGGDEKFF.

The chain links TRBV7-2 to TRBJ1-2, with TRBD1 identical over 7 bases. After removal of 1 base from V and 6 bases from J, the junction contained 17 bases not matched to a gene. This CDR3 region has 18 residues. Germline CDR1 and CDR2: SGHTA and FQGNSA. Written as DNA, the CDR3 is TGTGCCAGCAGCTTAGTGGGGACAGTAGTGAGAAAAGGGAATGGCTACACCTTC. As protein: CASSLVGTVVRKGNGYTF.

This clone was observed many times. The chain employs TRBV19 and TRBJ2-7; perhaps TRBD2 as D (6 bases). Per the germline V gene, CDR1 is LNHDA and CDR2 is SQIVND (reference sequence). This CDR3 comprises 14 residues. V lost 5 bases and J 3 bases, leaving 14 bases between the germline ends. CDR3 protein: CASSRSGTYYEQYF. CDR3 nucleotides: TGTGCCAGTAGTCGCTCCGGGACTTACTACGAGCAGTACTTC.

This clone was picked up one time. The chain couples TRBV11-3 to TRBJ2-7; 9 bases agree with TRBD1. CDR3 length equals 14 residues. V shed 5 bases and J 3 bases; nucleotides not matched to a gene: 5. Per the germline V gene, CDR1 is SGHNT and CDR2 is YENEEA. CDR3 DNA sequence: TGTGCCAGCAGCCTCCGGGACAGGGACTACGAGCAGTACTTC. Translating gives CASSLRDRDYEQYF.

J is TRBJ1-2 and V is TRBV27; D is unclear. CDR1 is MNHEY and CDR2 is SMNVEV in the germline V gene (reference sequence). The CDR3 totals 16 residues. Trimming pared 6 bases from V and 2 bases from J, leaving 19 bases between. As DNA, the CDR3 is TGTGCCAGCAGCTTTAGGGCGATGACCGAAAACTATGGCTACACCTTC. Its translation: CASSFRAMTENYGYTF.

The V and J genes are TRBV28 and TRBJ2-3; D call uncertain. The CDR3 length is 15 residues. With 6 bases removed from V and 0 bases from J, the gap between germline ends came to 13 bases. The V gene's germline CDR1 is MDHEN and CDR2 SYDVKM. The CDR3 here is CASSLDDSSTDTQYF. CDR3 DNA: TGTGCCAGCAGCCTGGACGACTCTAGCACAGATACGCAGTATTTT.

This chain links TRBV16 with TRBJ1-5, with D possibly being TRBD1 (5 bases). This CDR3 is built from 17 residues. CDR1 KGHSY and CDR2 FQNENV come from the germline V gene. Deletions cut 3 bases from V and 6 bases from J, with 21 bases between. The CDR3 is CASSQGGPKRESQPQHF. CDR3 coding DNA: TGTGCCAGCAGCCAGGGGGGACCGAAAAGGGAGAGTCAGCCCCAGCATTTT.

This clone has just one count. The J gene is TRBJ1-1, the V gene TRBV6-2 or TRBV6-3; a possible D gene is TRBD1 (5 bases). CDR3 length: 13 residues. CDR1 and CDR2 (germline): MNHEY, SVGEGT. The V and J ends lost 0 bases and 11 bases respectively, with 13 bases between them. As DNA, the CDR3 is TGTGCCAGCAGTTACTCGATGGGGGTCGTGGCTTTCTTT. As protein: CASSYSMGVVAFF.

The rearrangement joins TRBV28 to TRBJ1-5, with a possible D match to TRBD1 (6 bases). The CDR3 is 15 residues long. Per the germline V gene, CDR1 is MDHEN and CDR2 is SYDVKM. The V and J ends lost 7 bases and 5 bases respectively, with 18 bases between them. The CDR3 sequence is CASTLFKGTYQPQHF. The CDR3 nucleotides are TGTGCCAGCACCCTCTTTAAGGGGACATATCAGCCCCAGCATTTT.

The rearrangement joins TRBV28 to TRBJ1-4; 7 nucleotides align to TRBD1. Trimming cost V 7 bases and J 5 bases; bases outside gene matches: 7. Germline assignment: CDR1 MDHEN and CDR2 SYDVKM. This CDR3 spans 14 amino acids. In DNA, the CDR3 is TGTGCCAGCACGCAGACAGGGATAAATGAAAAACTGTTTTTT. Translation: CASTQTGINEKLFF.

This sequence joins TRBV11-1 and TRBJ2-7; TRBD2 is a possible D gene (5 bases). Germline V CDR1 and CDR2: SGHAT, FQDESV (reference sequence). CDR3 length: 15 residues. Between the trimmed V and J ends, which lost 7 bases and 4 bases, there was a span of 20 bases. The CDR3 nucleotides are TGTGCCAGCACCCGGAGCCTAGCTGAGAATTACGAGCAGTACTTC. Its translation: CASTRSLAENYEQYF.

V is TRBV19 and J is TRBJ1-5; tentative D call: TRBD1 (5 bases). V gave up 3 bases and J gave up 7 bases, with 13 bases separating them. CDR3 length: 14 amino acids. The germline V gene has CDR1 LNHDA and CDR2 SQIVND (reference sequence). The CDR3 here is CASSMAREDQPQHF. As DNA, the CDR3 is TGTGCCAGTAGTATGGCCAGGGAGGACCAGCCCCAGCATTTT.